This T cell receptor beta chain was documented in a study of blood T cell repertoires in COVID-19. Study-wide background: Material from acute and convalescent COVID-19 was sourced from the United States, Italy and Spain. Nucleic acid was either cDNA or gDNA, and it came from T cells, B-cell-depleted T cells, or PBMCs.

Trimming shortened V by 0 bases and J by 4 bases, and 4 bases separated the two germline ends. Germline assignment: CDR1 GTSNPN and CDR2 SVGIG (reference sequence). The CDR3 is 13 amino acids. Original handling: Reference gene primer amplification in the assay estimated nucleated cell counts. Repertoires were generated with immunoSEQ multiplex PCR, while TCRdb's copy carries only in-frame clones and drops some. The V and J calls and clone size were taken over from that table, and D and trimming were inferred from the DNA. There are over 120,000 clones in the sample; 77% occur only once, and about 9.4% lies in the top ten.

The chain couples TRBV30 to TRBJ1-6; D gene uncertain. The sequencing input was peripheral blood. The sequence derives from a woman between 45 and 65 years old with active or convalescent COVID-19. CDR3 sequence: CAWSVTYNSPLHF. The DNA of the CDR3 is TGTGCCTGGAGTGTGACTTATAATTCACCCCTCCACTTT.